These T cell receptor beta chains were read from a single sample in a study of blood T cell repertoires in COVID-19. TCRdb's copy holds only in-frame clones and misses some; the assay was immunoSEQ multiplex PCR. The sample carries tens of thousands of clones, around four fifths recorded once. The sequencing sample was made of peripheral blood. These receptors were collected from a human donor in a cohort sampled during active COVID-19. The conserved cysteine and the conserved F or W are not part of the CDR3 here. The order of the fields is clone size, J gene, V gene, CDR3 protein. Size is stated for part of the rows, as once, few or many counts, or as a class when the clone is expanded.

clone_size: -
j_call: TRBJ1-4
v_call: TRBV19
cdr3_aa: ASKLESLPCWEKLF

clone_size: -
j_call: TRBJ2-1
v_call: TRBV19
cdr3_aa: ASSSTMWGDEQF

clone_size: once
j_call: TRBJ2-2
v_call: TRBV9
cdr3_aa: ASSVTGQANTGELF

clone_size: -
j_call: TRBJ1-5
v_call: TRBV9
cdr3_aa: ASSGDRSPGPQH

clone_size: -
j_call: TRBJ2-7
v_call: TRBV21-1
cdr3_aa: ASSKGGGQGMDYEQY

clone_size: -
j_call: TRBJ2-2
v_call: TRBV27
cdr3_aa: ASSIRENTGELF

clone_size: -
j_call: TRBJ2-2
v_call: TRBV5-1
cdr3_aa: ASSLEAGGITGELF

clone_size: few
j_call: TRBJ2-1
v_call: TRBV6-5
cdr3_aa: ASWGGPSYNEQF

clone_size: -
j_call: TRBJ2-3
v_call: TRBV5-1
cdr3_aa: ASSSRQGRGTDTQY

clone_size: -
j_call: TRBJ2-7
v_call: TRBV21-1
cdr3_aa: ASHVGTSAYEQY

clone_size: once
j_call: TRBJ2-3
v_call: TRBV2
cdr3_aa: ASTIPATSGSTDTQY

clone_size: once
j_call: TRBJ1-6
v_call: TRBV11-2
cdr3_aa: ASSGGVTYNSPLH

clone_size: once
j_call: TRBJ2-5
v_call: TRBV2
cdr3_aa: ASTRLVQETQY

clone_size: few
j_call: TRBJ2-1
v_call: TRBV7-6
cdr3_aa: ASSLVPWTIGQSYNEQF

clone_size: -
j_call: TRBJ1-2
v_call: TRBV28
cdr3_aa: ASLATGGYYGYT

clone_size: -
j_call: TRBJ1-1
v_call: TRBV4-1
cdr3_aa: ASSQIRQSNTEAF

clone_size: -
j_call: TRBJ1-6
v_call: TRBV4-3
cdr3_aa: ASSQDSEGSPLH

clone_size: -
j_call: TRBJ1-4
v_call: TRBV2
cdr3_aa: ASSEVTGEIKKLF

clone_size: once
j_call: TRBJ2-7
v_call: TRBV29-1
cdr3_aa: SVKSDRARPPGLYEQY

clone_size: -
j_call: TRBJ1-1
v_call: TRBV9
cdr3_aa: ASRRGRMNTEAF

clone_size: -
j_call: TRBJ2-1
v_call: TRBV7-2
cdr3_aa: ASSHPGLAGSEQF

clone_size: -
j_call: TRBJ2-6
v_call: TRBV5-1
cdr3_aa: ASRRSSGANVLT

clone_size: -
j_call: TRBJ1-1
v_call: TRBV11-2
cdr3_aa: ASSLERGSEAF

clone_size: -
j_call: TRBJ2-7
v_call: TRBV6-2/TRBV6-3
cdr3_aa: ASSSGTGGEQY

clone_size: few
j_call: TRBJ1-1
v_call: TRBV5-5
cdr3_aa: ASSSGNWGTEAF